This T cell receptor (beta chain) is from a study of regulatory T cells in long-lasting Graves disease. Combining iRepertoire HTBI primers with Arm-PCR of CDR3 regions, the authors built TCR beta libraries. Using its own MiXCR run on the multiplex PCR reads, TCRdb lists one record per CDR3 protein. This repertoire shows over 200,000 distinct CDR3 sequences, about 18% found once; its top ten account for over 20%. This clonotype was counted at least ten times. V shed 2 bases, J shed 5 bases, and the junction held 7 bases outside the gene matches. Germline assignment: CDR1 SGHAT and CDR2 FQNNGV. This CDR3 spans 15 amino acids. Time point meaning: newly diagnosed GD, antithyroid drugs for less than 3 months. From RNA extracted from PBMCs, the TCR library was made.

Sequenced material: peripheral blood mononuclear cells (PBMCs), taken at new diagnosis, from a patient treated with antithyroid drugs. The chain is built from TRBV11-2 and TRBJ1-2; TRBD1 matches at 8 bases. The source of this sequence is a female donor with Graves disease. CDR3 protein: CASSLSPGQGYGYTF. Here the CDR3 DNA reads TGTGCCAGCAGCTTAAGTCCAGGACAGGGATATGGCTACACCTTC.